What follows describes a single T cell receptor (beta chain). Its antigen is unknown. A read error may produce the germline difference seen at one junction end. This entry belongs to a study of regulatory T cells in long-lasting Graves disease. The study's findings and limits: Persistent Graves' disease cases displayed lower TCR diversity than newly diagnosed ones. Preferential use of TRBV28, TRBJ1-2 and TRBJ2-5 was seen in persistent disease.

Time point denoted: newly diagnosed GD, antithyroid drugs for less than 3 months. The authors made the TCR library using RNA they extracted from PBMCs. Sequencing libraries for TCR beta were prepared with iRepertoire HTBI primers and Arm-PCR of CDR3 regions. A single record per CDR3 protein comes from TCRdb applying MiXCR to the multiplex PCR reads. Here the sample spans 350,000 to 450,000 distinct CDR3 sequences, more than 13% being singletons. Germline V gene sequence: CDR1 DFQATT, CDR2 SNEGSKA (reference sequence). The CDR3 contains 17 residues. Another study also made use of these data, one on T cells in Graves' hyperthyroidism and ophthalmopathy. That study adds: Blood shared most expanded thyroid clonotypes above 0.001. Patients with ophthalmopathy were separated from those with stable hyperthyroidism by a 13 V-J model.

The sequence came from a woman aged 25 to 45 with Graves disease. The V and J genes are TRBV20-1 and TRBJ1-5, with 9 bases matching TRBD1. The specimen was peripheral blood mononuclear cells (PBMCs), collected at new diagnosis, from a patient treated with antithyroid drugs. In DNA form, the CDR3 reads TGCGGTGCTCCGGGCGGGACAGGGAGTTATAGCAATCAGCCCCAGCATTTT. This sequence encodes CGAPGGTGSYSNQPQHF.